The T cell receptor (beta chain) described here comes from a study of PD-1 blockade in classical Hodgkin lymphoma. Across the whole study: Every 2 weeks, patients had 3 mg/kg nivolumab intravenously. General observations from the study: Exclusion was the outcome for patients who began nivolumab under 1 year after ASCT. Diversity in CD4+ TCRs, unlike that measured in CD8+ TCRs, had risen significantly by C4D1. Reports described newly diagnosed patients as having lower baseline TCR diversity than healthy donors.

Sequenced by immunoSEQ multiplex PCR; TCRdb stores in-frame clones only, minus some. Counted here are 41,000 or so clones, roughly two thirds occurring once; the ten biggest clones make up roughly 3%. Comment on this clone: Antigen specificity is unknown.

Germline V lookup: CDR1 SGHAT, CDR2 FQNNGV. The CDR3 totals 15 residues. The V and J ends lost 1 base and 7 bases, in that order; junction bases with no gene match: 5. Time point: cycle 4 day 1 (C4D1), after around six weeks of nivolumab. Brentuximab vedotin exposure varied, and every patient relapsed after autologous stem cell transplantation. This receptor was identified in a human donor with classical Hodgkin lymphoma. J is TRBJ2-1 and V is TRBV11-2, with TRBD2 matching over 9 bases. Sequencing used peripheral blood mononuclear cells (PBMCs), obtained before the fourth cycle of nivolumab. CDR3 sequence (DNA): TGTGCCAGCAGCTTAGCGGCTAGCGGGGTAAATGAGCAGTTCTTC. It encodes CASSLAASGVNEQFF. Full variable domain (missing parts from reference TRBV11-2 and TRBJ2-1): EAGVAQSPRYKIIEKRQSVAFWCNPISGHATLYWYQQILGQGPKLLIQFQNNGVVDDSQLPKDRFSAERLKGVDSTLKIQPAKLEDSAVYLCASSLAASGVNEQFFGPGTRLTVL.